This T cell receptor beta chain was identified during a study of blood T cell repertoires in COVID-19. Per the germline V gene, CDR1 is SGHTA and CDR2 is FQGNSA. V trimming: 1 base; J trimming: 8 bases; junction bases outside the gene matches: 11. The CDR3 is 15 amino acids. The data were produced by immunoSEQ multiplex PCR, yet TCRdb's version contains in-frame clones alone and is incomplete. The sample lists around 450,000 clones, 90% seen once, with about 0.57% in the top ten. The rearrangement uses TRBV7-2 and TRBJ2-7; 7 bases match TRBD1. This receptor was identified in a man younger than 35 who had recovered from COVID-19. The sample taken for sequencing was PBMCs or T cells enriched from blood (not recorded which). For the CDR3, the DNA is TGTGCCAGCAGCTTAGGCGGTGGGGACAGCCCAAAGCAGTACTTC. This translates into CASSLGGGDSPKQYF.